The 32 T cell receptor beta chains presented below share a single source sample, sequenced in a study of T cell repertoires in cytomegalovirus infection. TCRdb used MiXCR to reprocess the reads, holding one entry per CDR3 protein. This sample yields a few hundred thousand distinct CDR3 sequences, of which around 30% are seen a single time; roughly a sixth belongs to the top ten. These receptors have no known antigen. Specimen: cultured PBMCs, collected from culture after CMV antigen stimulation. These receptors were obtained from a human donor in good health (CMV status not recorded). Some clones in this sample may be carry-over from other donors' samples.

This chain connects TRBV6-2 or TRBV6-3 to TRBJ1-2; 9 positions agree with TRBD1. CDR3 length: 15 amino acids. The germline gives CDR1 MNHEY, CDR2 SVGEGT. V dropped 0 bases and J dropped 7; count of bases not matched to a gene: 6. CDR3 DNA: TGTGCCAGCAGTTACTCCAGGGGACAGGGAAGTGGCTACACCTTC. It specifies CASSYSRGQGSGYTF.

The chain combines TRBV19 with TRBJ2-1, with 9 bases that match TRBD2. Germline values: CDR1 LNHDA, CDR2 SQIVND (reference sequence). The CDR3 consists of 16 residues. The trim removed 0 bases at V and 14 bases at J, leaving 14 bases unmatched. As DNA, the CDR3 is TGTGCCAGTAGTATAGACGGCGGGAGGGCCGGGTATTCTAAGTTCTTC. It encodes CASSIDGGRAGYSKFF.

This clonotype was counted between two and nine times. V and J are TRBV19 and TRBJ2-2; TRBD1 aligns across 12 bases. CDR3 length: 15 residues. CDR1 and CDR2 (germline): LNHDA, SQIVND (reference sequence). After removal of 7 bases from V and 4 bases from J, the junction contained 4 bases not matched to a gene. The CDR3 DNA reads TGTGCCAGTAAGGGACAGGGGGCGGTCACCGGGGAGCTGTTTTTT. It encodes CASKGQGAVTGELFF.

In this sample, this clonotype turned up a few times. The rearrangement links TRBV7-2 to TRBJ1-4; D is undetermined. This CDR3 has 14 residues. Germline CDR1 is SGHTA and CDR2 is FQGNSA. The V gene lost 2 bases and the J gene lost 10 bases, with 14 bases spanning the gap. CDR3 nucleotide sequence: TGTGCCAGCAGCTTAAGCCCCCCCGAGTCAAAACTGTTTTTT. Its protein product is CASSLSPPESKLFF.

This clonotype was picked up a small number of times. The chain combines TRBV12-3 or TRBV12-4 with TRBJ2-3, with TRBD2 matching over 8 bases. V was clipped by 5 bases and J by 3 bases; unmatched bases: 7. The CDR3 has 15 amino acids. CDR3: CASSPGLAKTDTQYF. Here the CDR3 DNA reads TGTGCCAGCAGTCCTGGACTAGCTAAGACAGATACGCAGTATTTT.

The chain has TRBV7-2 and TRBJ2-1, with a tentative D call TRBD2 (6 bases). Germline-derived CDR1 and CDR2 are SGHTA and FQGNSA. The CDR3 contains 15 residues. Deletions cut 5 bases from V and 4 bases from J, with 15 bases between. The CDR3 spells CASSLASDRYNEQFF. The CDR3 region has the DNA TGTGCCAGCAGCCTCGCTAGCGACCGATACAATGAGCAGTTCTTC.

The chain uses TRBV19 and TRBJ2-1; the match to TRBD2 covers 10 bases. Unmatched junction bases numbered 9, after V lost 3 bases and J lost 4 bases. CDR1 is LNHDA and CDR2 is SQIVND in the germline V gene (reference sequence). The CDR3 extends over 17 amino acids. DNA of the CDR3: TGTGCCAGTAGTATTTTTACTAGCGGGGCCACTTACAATGAGCAGTTCTTC. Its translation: CASSIFTSGATYNEQFF.

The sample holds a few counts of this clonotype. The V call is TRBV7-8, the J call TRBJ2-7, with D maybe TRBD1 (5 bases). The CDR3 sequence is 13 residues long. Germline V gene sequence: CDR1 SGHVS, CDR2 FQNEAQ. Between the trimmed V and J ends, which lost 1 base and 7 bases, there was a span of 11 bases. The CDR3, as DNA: TGTGCCAGCAGCTTAGGAGTGAAGGGGGAGCAGTACGTC. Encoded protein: CASSLGVKGEQYV.

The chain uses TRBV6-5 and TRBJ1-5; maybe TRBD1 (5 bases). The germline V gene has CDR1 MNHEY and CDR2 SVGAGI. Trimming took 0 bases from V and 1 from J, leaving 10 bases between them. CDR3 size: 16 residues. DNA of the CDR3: TGTGCCAGCAGTTACTCTGGGGCATGGAGCAATCAGCCCCAGCATTTT. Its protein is CASSYSGAWSNQPQHF.

The chain's CDR3 is CASSLIGTSYGYTF. The CDR3 coding sequence is TGTGCCAGCAGTTTAATCGGGACGTCGTATGGCTACACCTTC. The V and J genes are TRBV27 and TRBJ1-2; TRBD1 might be the D (5 bases). Trimming cost V 2 bases and J 5 bases, with 12 bases left between them. In germline, CDR1 is MNHEY, CDR2 SMNVEV (reference sequence). The CDR3 runs 14 residues.

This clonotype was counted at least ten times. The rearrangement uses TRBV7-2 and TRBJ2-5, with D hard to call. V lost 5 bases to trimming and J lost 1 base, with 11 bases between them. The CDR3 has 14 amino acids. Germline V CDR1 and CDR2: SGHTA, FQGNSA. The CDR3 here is CASSRPPPQETQYF. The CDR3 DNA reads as TGTGCCAGCAGCCGCCCCCCGCCCCAAGAGACCCAGTACTTC.

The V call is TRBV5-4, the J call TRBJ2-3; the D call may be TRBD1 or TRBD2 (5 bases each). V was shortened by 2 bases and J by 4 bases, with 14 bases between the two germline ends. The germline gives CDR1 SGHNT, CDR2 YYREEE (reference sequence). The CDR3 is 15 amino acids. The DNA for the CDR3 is TGTGCCAGCAGCTTTGGGGGACCGAGGGCAGATACGCAGTATTTT. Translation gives CASSFGGPRADTQYF.

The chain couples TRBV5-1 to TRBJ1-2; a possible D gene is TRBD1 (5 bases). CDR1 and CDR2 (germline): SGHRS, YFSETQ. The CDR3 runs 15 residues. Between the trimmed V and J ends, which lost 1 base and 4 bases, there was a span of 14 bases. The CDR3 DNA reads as TGCGCCAGCAGCTTGCAGGGAGAAGGATTCTATGGCTACACCTTC. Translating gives CASSLQGEGFYGYTF.

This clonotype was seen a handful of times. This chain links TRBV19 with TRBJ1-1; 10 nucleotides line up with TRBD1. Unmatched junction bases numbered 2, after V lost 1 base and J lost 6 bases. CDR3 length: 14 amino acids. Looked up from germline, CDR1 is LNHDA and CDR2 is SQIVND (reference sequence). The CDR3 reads CASSIAGQGPEAFF. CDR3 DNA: TGTGCCAGTAGTATAGCGGGACAGGGGCCTGAAGCTTTCTTT.

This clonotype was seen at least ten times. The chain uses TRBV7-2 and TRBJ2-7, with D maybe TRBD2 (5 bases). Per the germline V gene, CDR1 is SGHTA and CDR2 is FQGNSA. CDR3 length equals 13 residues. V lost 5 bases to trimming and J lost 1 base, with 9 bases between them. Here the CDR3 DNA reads TGTGCCAGCAGCCCGGGGTTTTCCTACGAGCAGTACTTC. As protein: CASSPGFSYEQYF.

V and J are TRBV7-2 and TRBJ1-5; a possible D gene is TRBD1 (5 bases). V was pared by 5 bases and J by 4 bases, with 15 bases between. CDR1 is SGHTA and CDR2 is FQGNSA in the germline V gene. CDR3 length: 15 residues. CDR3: CASSIGGISNQPQHF. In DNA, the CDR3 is TGTGCCAGCAGCATTGGGGGGATTTCAAATCAGCCCCAGCATTTT.

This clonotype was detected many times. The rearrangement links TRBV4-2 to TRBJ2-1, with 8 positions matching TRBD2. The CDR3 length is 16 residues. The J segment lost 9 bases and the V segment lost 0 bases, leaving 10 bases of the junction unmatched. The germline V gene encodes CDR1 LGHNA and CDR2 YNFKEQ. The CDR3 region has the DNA TGTGCCAGCAGCCAAGATCTAACGGGAGGGCGTATTGAGCAGTTCTTC. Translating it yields CASSQDLTGGRIEQFF.

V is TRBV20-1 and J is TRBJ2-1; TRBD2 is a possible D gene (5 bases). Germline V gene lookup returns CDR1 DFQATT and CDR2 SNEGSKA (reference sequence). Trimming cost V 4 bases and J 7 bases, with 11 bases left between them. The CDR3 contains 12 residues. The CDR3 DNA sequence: TGCAGTGCTACTCATTCGGGGAATGAGCAGTTCTTC. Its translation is CSATHSGNEQFF.

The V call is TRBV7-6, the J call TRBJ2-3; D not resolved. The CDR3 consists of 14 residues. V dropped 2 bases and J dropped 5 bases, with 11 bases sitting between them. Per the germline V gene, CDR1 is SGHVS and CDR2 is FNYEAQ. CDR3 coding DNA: TGTGCCAGCAGCTTAAACGAGAACATAGATACGCAGTATTTT. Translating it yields CASSLNENIDTQYF.

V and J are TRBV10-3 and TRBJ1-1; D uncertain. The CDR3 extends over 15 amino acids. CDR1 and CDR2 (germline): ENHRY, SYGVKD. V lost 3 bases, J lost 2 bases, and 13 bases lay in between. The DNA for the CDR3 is TGTGCCATCAGTGATTCTAGACGGAGAAACACTGAAGCTTTCTTT. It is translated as CAISDSRRRNTEAFF.

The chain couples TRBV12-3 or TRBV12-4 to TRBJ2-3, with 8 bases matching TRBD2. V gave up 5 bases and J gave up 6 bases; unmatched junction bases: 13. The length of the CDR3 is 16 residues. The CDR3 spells CASSQQAGVVPDTQYF. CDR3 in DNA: TGTGCCAGCAGTCAGCAAGCGGGAGTGGTGCCGGATACGCAGTATTTT.

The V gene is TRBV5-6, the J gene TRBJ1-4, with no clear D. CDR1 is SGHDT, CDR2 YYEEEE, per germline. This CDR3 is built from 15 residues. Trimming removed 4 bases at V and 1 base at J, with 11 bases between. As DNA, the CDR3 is TGTGCCAGCAGCATGGAAGGCAGAACTAATGAAAAACTGTTTTTT. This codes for CASSMEGRTNEKLFF. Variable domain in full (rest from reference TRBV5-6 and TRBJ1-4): DAGVTQSPTHLIKTRGQQVTLRCSPKSGHDTVSWYQQALGQGPQFIFQYYEEEERQRGNFPDRFSGHQFPNYSSELNVNALLLGDSALYLCASSMEGRTNEKLFFGSGTQLSVL.

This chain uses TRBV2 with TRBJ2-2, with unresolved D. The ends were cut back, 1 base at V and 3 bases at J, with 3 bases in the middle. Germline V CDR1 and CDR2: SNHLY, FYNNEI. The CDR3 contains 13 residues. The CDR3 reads CASSEDYTGELFF. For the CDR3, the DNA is TGTGCCAGCAGTGAAGACTACACCGGGGAGCTGTTTTTT.

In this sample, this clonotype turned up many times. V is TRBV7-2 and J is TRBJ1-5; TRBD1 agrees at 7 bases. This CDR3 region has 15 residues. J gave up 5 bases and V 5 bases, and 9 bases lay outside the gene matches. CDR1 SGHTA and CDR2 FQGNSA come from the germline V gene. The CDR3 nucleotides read TGTGCCAGCAGCCCTCCGGGACAGTCAGATCAGCCCCAGCATTTT. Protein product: CASSPPGQSDQPQHF. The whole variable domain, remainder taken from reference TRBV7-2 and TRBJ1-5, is GAGVSQSPSNKVTEKGKDVELRCDPISGHTALYWYRQSLGQGLEFLIYFQGNSAPDKSGLPSDRFSAERTGGSVSTLTIQRTQQEDSAVYLCASSPPGQSDQPQHFGDGTRLSIL.

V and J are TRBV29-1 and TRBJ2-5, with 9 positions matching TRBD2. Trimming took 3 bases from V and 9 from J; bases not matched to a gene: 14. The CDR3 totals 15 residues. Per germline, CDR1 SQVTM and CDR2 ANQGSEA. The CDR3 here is CSVEDLAGYAGAQYF. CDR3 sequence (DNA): TGCAGCGTTGAGGACCTAGCGGGATACGCTGGGGCCCAGTACTTC.

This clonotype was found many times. CDR3 amino acids: CASSLALNEQFF. CDR3 DNA: TGTGCCAGCAGCTTAGCCCTAAATGAGCAGTTCTTC. The chain uses TRBV7-2 and TRBJ2-1, with unresolved D. CDR1 and CDR2 from the germline V gene are SGHTA and FQGNSA. The CDR3 spans 12 residues. The V gene lost 0 bases and the J gene lost 7 bases, with 4 bases spanning the gap.

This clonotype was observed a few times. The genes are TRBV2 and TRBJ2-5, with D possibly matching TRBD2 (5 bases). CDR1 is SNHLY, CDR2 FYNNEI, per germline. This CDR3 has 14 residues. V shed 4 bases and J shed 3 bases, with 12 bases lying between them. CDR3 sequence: CASSAGGAKETQYF. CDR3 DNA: TGTGCCAGCAGTGCTGGAGGAGCCAAAGAGACCCAGTACTTC.

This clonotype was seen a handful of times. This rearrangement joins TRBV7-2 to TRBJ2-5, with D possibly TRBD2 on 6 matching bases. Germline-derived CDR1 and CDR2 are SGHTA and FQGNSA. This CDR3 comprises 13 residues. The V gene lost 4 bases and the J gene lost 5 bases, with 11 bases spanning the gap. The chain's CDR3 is CASSSLALETQYF. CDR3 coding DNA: TGTGCCAGCAGCTCCCTAGCGCTCGAGACCCAGTACTTC.

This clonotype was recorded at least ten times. CDR3 bases: TGTGCCAGCAATTCACAGGGCGCCTATGGCTACACCTTC. Encoded protein: CASNSQGAYGYTF. This chain connects TRBV12-3 or TRBV12-4 to TRBJ1-2; D is perhaps TRBD1 (6 bases). The V end was cut by 7 bases, the J end by 4 bases, with 13 bases between. The CDR3 runs 13 residues.

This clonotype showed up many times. CDR3 residues: CASSSGTSGYYNEQFF. The CDR3 DNA follows: TGTGCCAGCAGTTCCGGGACTAGCGGCTACTACAATGAGCAGTTCTTC. The V gene is TRBV7-2, the J gene TRBJ2-1; TRBD2 agrees at 11 bases. The CDR3 totals 16 residues. The germline V gene has CDR1 SGHTA and CDR2 FQGNSA. V trimming: 6 bases; J trimming: 3 bases; junction bases outside the gene matches: 7. Full variable domain (remainder filled in from reference TRBV7-2 and TRBJ2-1): GAGVSQSPSNKVTEKGKDVELRCDPISGHTALYWYRQSLGQGLEFLIYFQGNSAPDKSGLPSDRFSAERTGGSVSTLTIQRTQQEDSAVYLCASSSGTSGYYNEQFFGPGTRLTVL.

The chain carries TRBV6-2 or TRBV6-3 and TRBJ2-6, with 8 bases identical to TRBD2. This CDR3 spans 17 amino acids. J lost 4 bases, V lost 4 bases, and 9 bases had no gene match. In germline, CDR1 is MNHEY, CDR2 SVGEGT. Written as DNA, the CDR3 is TGTGCCAGCAGTTCCGCAGCGGGAGCGTTCGGGGCCAACGTCCTGACTTTC. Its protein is CASSSAAGAFGANVLTF.

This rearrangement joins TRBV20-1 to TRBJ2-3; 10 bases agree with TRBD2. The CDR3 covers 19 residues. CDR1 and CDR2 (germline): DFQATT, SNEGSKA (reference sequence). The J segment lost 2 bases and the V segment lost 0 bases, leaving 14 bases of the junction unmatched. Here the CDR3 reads CSARDWLAGEEVPTDTQYF. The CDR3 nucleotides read TGCAGTGCTAGAGATTGGCTAGCGGGAGAGGAGGTCCCCACAGATACGCAGTATTTT.